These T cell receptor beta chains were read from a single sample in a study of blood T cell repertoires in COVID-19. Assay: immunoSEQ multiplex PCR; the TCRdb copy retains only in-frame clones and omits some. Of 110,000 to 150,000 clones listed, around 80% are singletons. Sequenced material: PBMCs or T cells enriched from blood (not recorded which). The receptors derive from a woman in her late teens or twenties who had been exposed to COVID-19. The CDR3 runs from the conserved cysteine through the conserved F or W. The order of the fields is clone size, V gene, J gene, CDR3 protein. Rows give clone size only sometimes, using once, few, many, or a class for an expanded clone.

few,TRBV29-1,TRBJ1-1,CSVERGQGYTEAFF
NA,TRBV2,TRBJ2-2,CASSAAGVGELFF
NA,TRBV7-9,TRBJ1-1,CASSLVTGINTEAFF
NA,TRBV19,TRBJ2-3,CASSTRTGTDTQYF
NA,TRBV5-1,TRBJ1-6,CASSWQGNNSPLHF
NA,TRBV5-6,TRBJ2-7,CASSLGTGDEQYF
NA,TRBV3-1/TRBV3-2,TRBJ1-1,CASSQGQGPEAFF
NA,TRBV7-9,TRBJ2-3,CASSFSGLAGVTDTQYF
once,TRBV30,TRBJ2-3,CAWNGQGVSDTQYF
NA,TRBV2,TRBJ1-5,CASRHRDLEPQHF
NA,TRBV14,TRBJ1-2,CASSQEEGTSYGYTF
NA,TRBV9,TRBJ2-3,CASSVVSSGRGTDTQYF
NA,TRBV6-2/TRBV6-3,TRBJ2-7,CASSRSVEQYF
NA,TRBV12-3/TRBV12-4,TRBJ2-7,CASSSGTGVEQYF
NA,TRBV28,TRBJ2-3,CASSFRTSGRGDTQYF
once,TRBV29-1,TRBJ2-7,CSVETFGQGVPNYEQYF
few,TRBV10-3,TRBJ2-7,CATGQPTYYEQYF
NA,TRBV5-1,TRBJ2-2,CASSLDGRTNTGELFF
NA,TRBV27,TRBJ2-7,CASSSRQGKSVKSEQYF
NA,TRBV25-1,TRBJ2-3,CASSLYGRGGTDTQYF
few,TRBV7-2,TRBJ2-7,CASSSQLGDYEQYF
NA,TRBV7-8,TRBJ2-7,CASSGPGLAGDGHEQYF
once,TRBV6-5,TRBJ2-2,CAGGQGDTGELFF
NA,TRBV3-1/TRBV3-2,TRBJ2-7,CASRGWEKYEQYF
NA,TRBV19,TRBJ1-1,CASSLLQGPRAEAFF
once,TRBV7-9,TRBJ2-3,CASSPGTFTDTQYF
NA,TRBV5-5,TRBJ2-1,CASSPLVGLNNEQFF
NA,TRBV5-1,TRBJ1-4,CASSLSPMAEKLFF
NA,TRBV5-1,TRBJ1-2,CASSFGGDYGYTF
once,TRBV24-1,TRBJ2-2,CATSKQSANTGELFF
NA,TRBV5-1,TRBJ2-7,CASSLVPDNSYEQYF
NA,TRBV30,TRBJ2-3,CAWSVLASTDTQYF
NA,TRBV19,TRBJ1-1,CASKGTGGLNTEAFF
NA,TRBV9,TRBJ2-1,CASSVTQGGTSGRDFREQFF
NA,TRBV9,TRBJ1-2,CASSPGGVQGYTF
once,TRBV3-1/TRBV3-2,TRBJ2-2,CASSYRLVSTGELFF